One TCR beta chain is described in this entry. The source of the sample is a study of naive and memory T cell subsets. The germline gives CDR1 GTSNPN, CDR2 SVGIG (reference sequence). CDR3 length equals 15 residues. The junction had 14 bases not matched to a gene; V was cut back by 7 bases and J by 8 bases. An equimolar mix of two oligonucleotides served as the beta constant-region primer for TRBC1 and TRBC2. TCRdb itself ran the UMI-ligation and nested PCR reads through MiXCR, one entry per CDR3 protein. The repertoire holds 120,000 to 150,000 distinct CDR3 sequences, with about 17% as singletons. Specimen: naive CD4+ T cells from blood. V and J are TRBV30 and TRBJ2-1, with TRBD2 identical over 10 bases. This receptor was taken from a human donor in good health. The CDR3 sequence is CASRSLAGEGDEQFF. The CDR3 DNA follows: TGTGCCTCTCGGTCTCTAGCGGGAGAGGGGGATGAGCAGTTCTTC.